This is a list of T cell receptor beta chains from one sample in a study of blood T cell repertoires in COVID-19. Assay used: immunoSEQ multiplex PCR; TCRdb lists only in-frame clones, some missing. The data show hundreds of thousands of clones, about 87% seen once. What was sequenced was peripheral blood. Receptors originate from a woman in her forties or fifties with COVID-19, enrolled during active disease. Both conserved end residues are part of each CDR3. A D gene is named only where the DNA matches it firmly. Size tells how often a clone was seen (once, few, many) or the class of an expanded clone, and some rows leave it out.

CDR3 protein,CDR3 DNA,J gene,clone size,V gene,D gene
CASSVLGTSRYNEQFF,TGTGCCAGCAGCGTACTCGGGACTAGCAGGTACAATGAGCAGTTCTTC,TRBJ2-1,once,TRBV9,TRBD2
CASSSAGRSYNEQFF,TGTGCCAGCAGCTCTGCAGGCCGGTCCTACAATGAGCAGTTCTTC,TRBJ2-1,NA,TRBV11-1,NA
CASRPDRADGYTF,TGTGCCAGCAGACCGGACAGGGCTGATGGCTACACCTTC,TRBJ1-2,NA,TRBV2,TRBD1
CASSSRLEFYNEQFF,TGTGCCAGCAGTTCCCGACTAGAATTCTACAATGAGCAGTTCTTC,TRBJ2-1,NA,TRBV2,NA
CASSQLNEQFF,TGTGCCAGCAGCCAATTAAATGAGCAGTTCTTC,TRBJ2-1,NA,TRBV3-1/TRBV3-2,NA
CASSIPGGARDEQFF,TGTGCCAGTAGTATTCCTGGGGGGGCTCGGGATGAGCAGTTCTTC,TRBJ2-1,once,TRBV19,NA
CASSPYYRNTGELFF,TGTGCCAGCAGCCCATACTACCGGAACACCGGGGAGCTGTTTTTT,TRBJ2-2,NA,TRBV7-9,NA
CASSKTGTGYNEQFF,TGTGCCAGCAGCAAGACCGGGACAGGGTATAATGAGCAGTTCTTC,TRBJ2-1,few,TRBV9,TRBD1
CASSQGLMNTEAFF,TGTGCCAGCTCCCAGGGCCTCATGAACACTGAAGCTTTCTTT,TRBJ1-1,NA,TRBV6-4,NA
CASSFSSLTGNTEAFF,TGCGCCAGCAGCTTTTCCTCACTGACAGGAAACACTGAAGCTTTCTTT,TRBJ1-1,NA,TRBV5-1,NA
CASSRGGRNIQYF,TGTGCCAGTAGTAGAGGTGGCAGAAACATTCAGTACTTC,TRBJ2-4,NA,TRBV19,NA
CASSYDGAGSNQPQHF,TGTGCCAGCAGTTACGATGGAGCGGGGTCTAATCAGCCCCAGCATTTT,TRBJ1-5,NA,TRBV28,NA
CASSPGPNLNTEAFF,TGTGCCAGCAGCCCTGGGCCCAATCTGAACACTGAAGCTTTCTTT,TRBJ1-1,once,TRBV5-5,NA
CATSDFPSTDSYGYTF,TGTGCCACCAGTGATTTTCCCTCGACAGATTCCTATGGCTACACCTTC,TRBJ1-2,NA,TRBV24-1,NA
CASSPRSYEQYF,TGTGCCAGCAGCCCCCGCTCCTACGAGCAGTACTTC,TRBJ2-7,NA,TRBV7-9,NA
CASSLSANTEAFF,TGCGCCAGCAGCTTAAGCGCAAACACTGAAGCTTTCTTT,TRBJ1-1,NA,TRBV5-1,NA
CASSLGLAGTQYF,TGTGCCAGCAGCTTAGGTTTAGCTGGGACCCAGTACTTC,TRBJ2-5,NA,TRBV11-3,NA
CASSESGTGGYGYTF,TGTGCCAGCAGTGAGAGTGGGACAGGGGGGTATGGCTACACCTTC,TRBJ1-2,once,TRBV28,TRBD1
CASSTQEYEQFF,TGTGCCAGTAGTACACAGGAGTACGAGCAGTTCTTC,TRBJ2-1,NA,TRBV19,NA
CASSLGGDRGLRTEAFF,TGTGCCAGCAGCTTAGGGGGGGACAGGGGGCTTCGCACTGAAGCTTTCTTT,TRBJ1-1,NA,TRBV7-8,TRBD1
CASSSEGYNEQFF,TGTGCCAGCAGCTCAGAGGGTTACAATGAGCAGTTCTTC,TRBJ2-1,NA,TRBV7-9,NA
CASSLAGGRTRVETQYF,TGTGCCAGCAGCTTAGCCGGGGGTAGAACGCGGGTGGAGACCCAGTACTTC,TRBJ2-5,once,TRBV11-3,NA
CASSLLGGQSNEQFF,TGTGCCAGCAGCTTATTGGGAGGGCAGTCCAATGAGCAGTTCTTC,TRBJ2-1,NA,TRBV7-2,TRBD2
CASSQQTEVGNEQFF,TGTGCCAGCAGCCAACAGACAGAAGTAGGGAATGAGCAGTTCTTC,TRBJ2-1,NA,TRBV7-8,NA
CASSPITGDNSPLHF,TGTGCCAGCAGCCCCATTACAGGGGATAATTCACCCCTCCACTTT,TRBJ1-6,once,TRBV7-9,TRBD1
CASSLLQGADTEAFF,TGCGCCAGCAGCTTGCTTCAGGGGGCGGACACTGAAGCTTTCTTT,TRBJ1-1,NA,TRBV5-1,TRBD1
CASSPRGDTQGTQYF,TGTGCCAGCTCACCACGGGGGGATACCCAAGGGACCCAGTACTTC,TRBJ2-5,NA,TRBV18,NA
CAWSGTGHIQYF,TGTGCCTGGAGTGGGACAGGGCACATTCAGTACTTC,TRBJ2-4,NA,TRBV30,TRBD1